This T cell receptor (beta chain) was captured in a study of T cell responses to AZD1222 COVID-19 vaccine. Study-level results: Spike-specific TCR depth and breadth grew after two AZD1222 doses.

Assay: immunoSEQ multiplex PCR; the TCRdb copy retains only in-frame clones and omits some. The table includes some 250,000 clones, 85% to 95% detected once. For this clone: No antigen is known for it.

With 11 bases removed from V and 0 bases from J, the gap between germline ends came to 23 bases. Germline CDR1 reads MRHNA; CDR2 reads SNTAGT. The length of the CDR3 is 18 residues. Second-dose schedules of about 4 or about 12 weeks were combined. This chain links TRBV6-4 with TRBJ1-6; D not certain. The sample here was peripheral blood, taken 28 days after the second AZD1222 dose. This clonotype was obtained from an adult who received the AZD1222 COVID-19 vaccine. The CDR3 DNA follows: TGTGCCGTCCTACGAGTTGGCGGGCCGAGCTCCTATAATTCACCCCTCCACTTT. Its protein product is CAVLRVGGPSSYNSPLHF.